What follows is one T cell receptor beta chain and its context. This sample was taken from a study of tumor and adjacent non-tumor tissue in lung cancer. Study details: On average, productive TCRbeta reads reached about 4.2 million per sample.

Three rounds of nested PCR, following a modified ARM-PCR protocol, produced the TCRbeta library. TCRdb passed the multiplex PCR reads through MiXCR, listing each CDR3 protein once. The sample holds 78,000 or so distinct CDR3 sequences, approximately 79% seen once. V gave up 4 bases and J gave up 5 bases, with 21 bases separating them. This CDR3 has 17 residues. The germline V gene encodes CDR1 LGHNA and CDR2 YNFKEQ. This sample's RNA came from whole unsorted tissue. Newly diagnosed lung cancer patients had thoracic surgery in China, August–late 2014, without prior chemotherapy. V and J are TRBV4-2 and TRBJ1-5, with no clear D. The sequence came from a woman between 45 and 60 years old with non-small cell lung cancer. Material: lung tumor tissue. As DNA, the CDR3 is TGTGCCAGCAGCCTCTTTCGGGCCAGAGAGACATATCAGCCCCAGCATTTT. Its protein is CASSLFRARETYQPQHF.